The T cell receptor beta chain described here comes from a study of OX40 agonist ivuxolimab in advanced cancers. As for the study more broadly: The costimulatory receptor OX40 (CD134) was targeted by ivuxolimab, a fully human IgG2 agonistic monoclonal antibody. Intravenous ivuxolimab was administered to patients every 2 weeks at six dose levels: 0.01, 0.1, 0.3, 1.5, 3 and 10 mg/kg. Among the roughly 50 dose-escalation patients, around 19 had hepatocellular carcinoma, approximately 15 melanoma, 9 renal cell carcinoma and 9 head and neck cancer. A male proportion of approximately 83% and a mean age of about 60 years, ranging from roughly 23 to 79, were recorded for the dose-escalation cohort. Prior anti-PD-1, anti-PD-L1 or anti-CTLA-4 therapy was permitted, and checkpoint inhibitors had been received by about 37% of dose-escalation patients. Partial responses occurred in three dose-escalation patients, of whom one had hepatocellular carcinoma and two had cutaneous melanoma. The purpose of peripheral TCRbeta sequencing was to test whether ivuxolimab changed TCR sequence diversity and led to clonal T-cell expansion. The monotherapy dose-escalation portion (N = 52 patients) of the phase I ivuxolimab trial is reported in the paper. Study-wide findings and limitations: Antigen specificity was not determined for the clonally expanded peripheral T cells. Clonal expansion of both CD4+ and CD8+ blood T cells was observed from baseline to week 6 at doses 0.1 to 3.0 mg/kg. Low levels of normalized T-cell clonal expansion were also seen in some patients who did not respond. After ivuxolimab, CD8+ T cells had more expanded clones than CD4+ T cells on average. In the 0.1-3.0 mg/kg groups, partial responders had among the lowest normalized peripheral clonal expansion, particularly in CD8+ T cells.

The trial excluded patients who had a history of autoimmune disease or were on systemic immunosuppression. In every dose cohort, peripheral blood was drawn for TCR sequencing at baseline, cycle 4 day 1, and cycle 7 day 1. The samples were drawn from a first-in-human, open-label, multicenter phase I dose-escalation trial of ivuxolimab. Adults with locally advanced or metastatic head and neck squamous cell, hepatocellular, melanoma or renal cell carcinoma were enrolled in the trial. CD4+ and CD8+ T cells were sorted separately from peripheral blood before TCR sequencing. Looking up the germline V gene (reference sequence) yields CDR1 GTSNPN and CDR2 SVGIG. Relative to germline, V is 1 base shorter and J is 10 bases shorter, with 14 bases between their ends. The CDR3 measures 14 amino acids from cysteine to phenylalanine. Only the CDR3 DNA stays, 42 bases, in frame from base 1. This clone came up a few times. Which antigen it targets is not known. Qualities for individual bases were not recorded, and no much larger clone is one base off.

Genomic DNA was isolated from the sorted cells so that the TCRbeta CDR3 region could be sequenced. The immunoSEQ Assay was used to sequence the TCRbeta CDR3 regions. TCRdb holds this immuneACCESS table with in-frame rearrangements only. Some clones are missing; in checked studies, unresolved V genes explain under half, and the rest has no known cause. The sample yields more than 35,000 clones; about three quarters were counted once. The top ten clones comprise 20% to 25% of the sample. The TCR originated in an adult with an advanced solid tumor such as melanoma, head and neck, liver or kidney cancer. Here the sequenced sample was CD4+ or CD8+ T cells sorted from blood, taken in a trial of the OX40 agonist ivuxolimab. The chain employs TRBV30 and TRBJ1-6; TRBD1 could be the D gene, as 6 bases match. The CDR3 corresponds to CAWSAQGKNSPLHF. The DNA sequence reads TGTGCCTGGAGTGCCCAGGGGAAGAACTCACCCCTCCACTTT.